What follows are 4 T cell receptor beta chains derived from one specimen sequenced in a study of vaccination effects on CD4 cells after COVID-19. No cognate antigen is known for these TCRs. Before any sequencing was done, the ViraFEST assay used viral peptide pools to expand antigen-specific CD4+ T cells. Having been cultured for ten to eleven days, the cells underwent CD4+ T cell isolation. PCR showed that the person got SARS-CoV-2 infection at some point between March and December 2020. Repertoires were generated with immunoSEQ multiplex PCR, while TCRdb's copy carries only in-frame clones and drops some. The sample gives 42,000 or so clones, approximately 72% of which show up once; around 30% is in the top ten. Sequencing used CD4+ T cells from PBMCs cultured with a peptide pool, obtained before COVID-19 vaccination. The receptors originated from a human donor who had a prior SARS-CoV-2 infection.

V is TRBV9 and J is TRBJ1-2; D not certain. The CDR3 is made up of 16 amino acids. V lost 0 bases to trimming and J lost 4 bases, with 16 bases between them. Germline CDR1 and CDR2: SGDLS and YYNGEE. The CDR3 nucleotides are TGTGCCAGCAGCGTAGGATTCGGCTTCCTAGGCTATGGCTACACCTTC. It codes for CASSVGFGFLGYGYTF. Looking up the rest from reference TRBV9 and TRBJ1-2 gives the full variable domain: DSGVTQTPKHLITATGQRVTLRCSPRSGDLSVYWYQQSLDQGLQFLIQYYNGEERAKGNILERFSAQQFPDLHSELNLSSLELGDSALYFCASSVGFGFLGYGYTFGSGTRLTVV.

This chain connects TRBV18 to TRBJ2-7; D is unresolved. Germline-derived CDR1 and CDR2 are KGHSH and LQKENI. Trimming pared 6 bases from V and 1 base from J, leaving 10 bases between. The CDR3 totals 13 residues. The CDR3 here is CASSSGYSYEQYF. The CDR3 DNA is TGTGCCAGCTCGTCCGGGTATTCCTACGAGCAGTACTTC.

The rearrangement uses TRBV6-1 and TRBJ2-7; TRBD1 or TRBD2 may be the D gene (6 bases each). With 3 bases removed from V and 3 bases from J, the gap between germline ends came to 18 bases. The CDR3 spans 16 residues. Looked up from germline, CDR1 is MNHNS and CDR2 is SASEGT. Written as DNA, the CDR3 is TGTGCCAGCAGTGATTATAGGGGGGCCGATTTCTACGAGCAGTACTTC. Residues: CASSDYRGADFYEQYF.

The V and J genes are TRBV18 and TRBJ2-7, with 7 positions matching TRBD1. Germline V gives CDR1 KGHSH, CDR2 LQKENI. V was pared by 3 bases and J by 5 bases, with 4 bases of the junction left unmatched. The CDR3 loop spans 13 amino acids. CDR3 sequence reads: CASSPTGIHEQYF. Here the CDR3 DNA reads TGTGCCAGCTCACCGACAGGGATACACGAGCAGTACTTC.